This T cell receptor beta chain stems from a study of blood T cell repertoires in COVID-19. Study information: From the United States, Italy and Spain came samples of acute and convalescent COVID-19. PBMCs, B-cell-depleted T cells, or T cells were the source of the cDNA or gDNA that made up the material.

The trim removed 5 bases at V and 1 base at J, leaving 11 bases unmatched. The CDR3 is 17 residues long. The germline V gene has CDR1 KGHSH and CDR2 LQKENI. In the original processing: Estimation of nucleated cell counts was performed using reference gene primer amplification. Measured with immunoSEQ multiplex PCR; TCRdb has only the in-frame clones, and not every one. That table is the source of V, J and clone size, and D and trimming were worked out from the DNA. The profile shows fewer than 300,000 clones, approximately 91% of them singletons. Sequencing was carried out using peripheral blood. The TCR sequence derives from a woman aged 25 to 39 with COVID-19, enrolled during active disease. This sequence joins TRBV18 and TRBJ1-5; 7 nucleotides align to TRBD1. Here the CDR3 reads CASSSGDRATSNQPQHF. In nucleotides, the CDR3 is TGTGCCAGCTCATCGGGCGACAGGGCCACCAGCAATCAGCCCCAGCATTTT. The full variable domain, completed using reference TRBV18 and TRBJ1-5, is NAGVMQNPRHLVRRRGQEARLRCSPMKGHSHVYWYRQLPEEGLKFMVYLQKENIIDESGMPKERFSAEFPKEGPSILRIQQVVRGDSAAYFCASSSGDRATSNQPQHFGDGTRLSIL.